Detailed here is one TCR beta chain. The V gene end was trimmed by 1 base and the J gene end by 0 bases; junction bases not matched to a gene: 4. This CDR3 is built from 16 residues. CDR1 is LNHNV, CDR2 YYDKDF, per germline (reference sequence). This sample was included in a study of control samples from healthy donors and cancer patients. Only in-frame clones appear in the TCRdb table, and some are missing; sequencing was by immunoSEQ multiplex PCR. The sample includes over 150,000 clones, roughly 95% of them seen just once. The receptor comes from a woman aged 30 to 39 in good health. The specimen sequenced was blood. The chain joins TRBV15 to TRBJ1-1, with 8 nucleotides matching TRBD1. The CDR3 nucleotides are TGTGCCACCAGCAGAGGCGACAGGGGCCTGAACACTGAAGCTTTCTTT. This encodes CATSRGDRGLNTEAFF.